The 23 T cell receptor beta chains given below trace back to one sample, sequenced in a study of cytomegalovirus exposure and HLA in healthy donors. 60 Vbeta and 13 Jbeta primers were used in PCR. The table came from immunoSEQ multiplex PCR; TCRdb's copy has only in-frame clones and leaves some out. The repertoire holds around 200,000 clones, with under 85% as singletons. Sequencing was carried out using PBMCs. These receptor sequences come from a man aged 50-60 years in good health and CMV-seronegative.

The chain links TRBV28 to TRBJ2-2, with TRBD2 matching 8 bases. Germline trimming cut 4 bases from V and 0 bases from J; bases unmatched to any gene: 13. Germline V CDR1 and CDR2: MDHEN, SYDVKM. The CDR3 has 19 residues. The DNA for the CDR3 is TGTGCCAGCAGTTCTACTAGCGGAAGAGGACCTACGAACACCGGGGAGCTGTTTTTT. The encoded protein is CASSSTSGRGPTNTGELFF.

This chain joins TRBV29-1 and TRBJ1-1; D may be TRBD1 (5 bases). Germline loops: CDR1 SQVTM, CDR2 ANQGSEA. V gave up 2 bases and J gave up 1 base, with 8 bases separating them. This CDR3 contains 13 residues. The CDR3 loop is CSVENRGNTEAFF. The CDR3 nucleotides read TGCAGCGTTGAAAATAGGGGGAACACTGAAGCTTTCTTT.

This clone was detected only a few times. The rearrangement joins TRBV2 to TRBJ1-1; 7 nucleotides align to TRBD1. After removal of 3 bases from V and 6 bases from J, the junction contained 7 bases not matched to a gene. There are 14 residues in the CDR3. Germline V gene sequence: CDR1 SNHLY, CDR2 FYNNEI. The CDR3 spells CASSEEQGLAEAFF. The CDR3 region has the DNA TGTGCCAGCAGTGAGGAACAGGGGCTAGCTGAAGCTTTCTTT.

V and J are TRBV28 and TRBJ2-7; TRBD1 matches 9 bases. CDR1 and CDR2 from the germline V gene are MDHEN and SYDVKM. Germline trimming cut 11 bases from V and 0 bases from J; bases unmatched to any gene: 8. This CDR3 region has 14 residues. The CDR3 DNA reads as TGTGCCGCTTGGGGACAGGGACTCTCCTACGAGCAGTACTTC. Translating gives CAAWGQGLSYEQYF.

V and J are TRBV29-1 and TRBJ2-1; 11 nucleotides agree with TRBD2. The CDR3 is made up of 17 amino acids. Germline V CDR1 and CDR2: SQVTM, ANQGSEA. Trimming at V came to 1 base and at J to 2 bases, leaving 7 bases not matched to a gene. The CDR3 DNA reads TGCAGCGTTGAAGGGACTCAGACTAGCGGGACCTACAATGAGCAGTTCTTC. This encodes CSVEGTQTSGTYNEQFF.

This chain's CDR3 is CASSLEGLADNEQFF. The CDR3 DNA reads as TGTGCCAGCAGCTTGGAGGGACTAGCGGACAATGAGCAGTTCTTC. This rearrangement joins TRBV5-4 to TRBJ2-1; 11 bases are shared with TRBD2. CDR1 is SGHNT, CDR2 YYREEE, per germline (reference sequence). CDR3 length equals 15 residues. V gave up 0 bases and J gave up 5 bases; unmatched junction bases: 1.

V usage is TRBV7-3 and J usage is TRBJ2-7, with TRBD1 matching 7 bases. CDR3 length: 15 amino acids. J lost 5 bases, V lost 5 bases, and 12 bases had no gene match. Germline V gene lookup returns CDR1 SGHTA and CDR2 FQGTGA. The CDR3 loop is CASSPQTGRVHEQYF. In DNA, the CDR3 is TGTGCCAGCAGCCCGCAGACAGGGCGAGTCCACGAGCAGTACTTC.

V usage is TRBV7-9 and J usage is TRBJ2-7; 8 nucleotides match TRBD2. J was trimmed by 3 bases and V by 7 bases; bases with no gene match: 5. The CDR3 is 13 amino acids. The V gene's germline CDR1 is SEHNR and CDR2 FQNEAQ (reference sequence). The CDR3 loop reads CASTQSGGYEQYF. The CDR3 coding sequence is TGTGCCAGCACTCAAAGCGGGGGCTACGAGCAGTACTTC.

The chain carries TRBV14 and TRBJ2-2; 10 bases map to TRBD2. The CDR3 is 16 residues long. The germline CDR1 and CDR2 sequences are SGHDN and FVKESK. V lost 3 bases to trimming and J lost 2 bases; unmatched junction nucleotides: 3. The CDR3, as DNA: TGTGCCAGCAGCCAGTGGACTAGCGGAAACACCGGGGAGCTGTTTTTT. Amino acid sequence: CASSQWTSGNTGELFF.

The rearrangement links TRBV5-1 to TRBJ1-5, with TRBD1 as a possible D gene (6 bases). The length of the CDR3 is 18 residues. V lost 3 bases and J 4 bases, leaving 23 bases between the germline ends. The germline gives CDR1 SGHRS, CDR2 YFSETQ. The CDR3 reads CASSWRKPGEGKNQPQHF. CDR3 nucleotides: TGCGCCAGCAGCTGGAGGAAGCCAGGGGAAGGTAAAAATCAGCCCCAGCATTTT.

The chain joins TRBV5-1 to TRBJ1-1; D perhaps matches TRBD1 (5 bases). V lost 4 bases and J lost 4, with 20 bases in between. CDR1 SGHRS and CDR2 YFSETQ come from the germline V gene. The CDR3 is 16 amino acids. CDR3 protein: CASSREGLQGVTEAFF. The DNA of the CDR3 is TGCGCCAGCAGCCGGGAGGGACTCCAAGGCGTCACTGAAGCTTTCTTT.

This chain joins TRBV11-2 and TRBJ2-1; 11 bases agree with TRBD2. V was clipped by 1 base and J by 12 bases; unmatched bases: 8. The CDR3 contains 15 residues. CDR1 and CDR2 (germline): SGHAT, FQNNGV. CDR3 residues: CASSLGLAGGVGQFF. The CDR3 DNA follows: TGTGCCAGCAGCTTAGGGCTAGCGGGAGGAGTTGGGCAGTTCTTC.

This rearrangement joins TRBV11-1 to TRBJ2-6; 7 bases map to TRBD2. Germline CDR1 is SGHAT and CDR2 is FQDESV (reference sequence). V trimming: 6 bases; J trimming: 1 base; junction bases outside the gene matches: 3. The CDR3 loop spans 15 amino acids. The CDR3 spells CASRRGGSGANVLTF. CDR3 nucleotides: TGTGCCAGCAGAAGGGGAGGGTCTGGGGCCAACGTCCTGACTTTC.

The chain uses TRBV6-1 and TRBJ1-5; 8 positions agree with TRBD1. Germline V lookup: CDR1 MNHNS, CDR2 SASEGT. The trim removed 4 bases at V and 6 bases at J, leaving 8 bases unmatched. The CDR3 sequence is 15 residues long. For the CDR3, the DNA is TGTGCCAGCAGTGCACCGGGACAGGCATTTCAGCCCCAGCATTTT. The encoded protein is CASSAPGQAFQPQHF.

This chain joins TRBV6-1 and TRBJ2-7, with D tentatively TRBD2 (6 bases). CDR3 length: 15 residues. Germline CDR1 reads MNHNS; CDR2 reads SASEGT. V was cut by 7 bases and J by 4 bases, with 20 bases left in between. The CDR3 protein is CASTQAPREEYEQYF. The CDR3, as DNA: TGTGCCAGCACTCAAGCCCCCAGGGAGGAGTACGAGCAGTACTTC.

The chain couples TRBV30 to TRBJ2-1; 10 bases are a match to TRBD2. The CDR3 has 15 amino acids. Germline trimming cut 3 bases from V and 9 bases from J; bases unmatched to any gene: 11. Germline CDR1 and CDR2: GTSNPN and SVGIG (reference sequence). The CDR3 bases are TGTGCCTGGAGGGTAAGCGGGAGGGCCCTAGGTGAGCAGTTCTTC. Its protein is CAWRVSGRALGEQFF.

This clone was counted once. The chain is built from TRBV28 and TRBJ2-7; 14 nucleotides match TRBD2. V trimming: 4 bases; J trimming: 0 bases; junction bases outside the gene matches: 11. The germline gives CDR1 MDHEN, CDR2 SYDVKM. The CDR3 is 19 amino acids. CDR3 bases: TGTGCCAGCAGTTCCCCGGGACTAGCGGGAGTCCCGCCCTCCTACGAGCAGTACTTC. Translating gives CASSSPGLAGVPPSYEQYF. Looking up the rest from reference TRBV28 and TRBJ2-7 gives the full variable domain: DVKVTQSSRYLVKRTGEKVFLECVQDMDHENMFWYRQDPGLGLRLIYFSYDVKMKEKGDIPEGYSVSREKKERFSLILESASTNQTSMYLCASSSPGLAGVPPSYEQYFGPGTRLTVT.

The rearrangement uses TRBV19 and TRBJ2-1, with TRBD2 as a possible D gene (5 bases). CDR3 length: 14 amino acids. The V gene lost 1 base and the J gene lost 4 bases, with 8 bases spanning the gap. The germline gives CDR1 LNHDA, CDR2 SQIVND (reference sequence). The CDR3 sequence: CASSIGGLYNEQFF. The CDR3 DNA reads as TGTGCCAGTAGTATAGGAGGACTTTACAATGAGCAGTTCTTC. The whole variable domain, remainder taken from reference TRBV19 and TRBJ2-1, is DGGITQSPKYLFRKEGQNVTLSCEQNLNHDAMYWYRQDPGQGLRLIYYSQIVNDFQKGDIAEGYSVSREKKESFPLTVTSAQKNPTAFYLCASSIGGLYNEQFFGPGTRLTVL.

V is TRBV5-5 and J is TRBJ2-7; possible D gene TRBD1, 6 bases. The CDR3 is 14 residues long. V was pared by 4 bases and J by 2 bases, with 13 bases between. Per the germline V gene, CDR1 is SGHKS and CDR2 is YYEKEE (reference sequence). CDR3 sequence (DNA): TGTGCCAGCAGCCCGGACAGTACGGCCTACGAGCAGTACTTC. Translated, it gives CASSPDSTAYEQYF.

This clone was seen once. The genes are TRBV6-5 and TRBJ1-5; TRBD1 might be the D (5 bases). The CDR3 runs to 14 residues. Between the trimmed V and J ends, which lost 6 bases and 0 bases, there was a span of 9 bases. Germline V gene data show CDR1 as MNHEY and CDR2 as SVGAGI. For the CDR3, the DNA is TGTGCCAGCAGCCGGGGGGATAGCAATCAGCCCCAGCATTTT. This sequence encodes CASSRGDSNQPQHF.

The chain carries TRBV9 and TRBJ2-7, with TRBD2 matching over 12 bases. CDR3 length: 15 amino acids. CDR1 and CDR2 (germline): SGDLS, YYNGEE. V shed 0 bases and J 5 bases; nucleotides not matched to a gene: 3. Here the CDR3 reads CASSVVPSGRDEQYF. CDR3 coding DNA: TGTGCCAGCAGCGTAGTCCCTAGCGGGAGGGACGAGCAGTACTTC.

This clone was picked up one time. The chain employs TRBV5-4 and TRBJ1-1; 9 bases are shared with TRBD1. J was trimmed by 1 base and V by 2 bases; bases with no gene match: 3. Germline CDR1 is SGHNT and CDR2 is YYREEE (reference sequence). The length of the CDR3 is 15 residues. CDR3 sequence: CASSLQGAKNTEAFF. DNA of the CDR3: TGTGCCAGCAGCTTACAGGGGGCAAAGAACACTGAAGCTTTCTTT.

The V call is TRBV11-3, the J call TRBJ2-3; TRBD1 matches 8 bases. This CDR3 is built from 15 residues. The V segment lost 3 bases and the J segment 3 bases; nucleotides outside the gene matches: 5. The germline gives CDR1 SGHNT, CDR2 YENEEA. This chain's CDR3 is CASSFGQGFTDTQYF. The CDR3 DNA follows: TGTGCCAGCAGCTTCGGACAGGGTTTTACAGATACGCAGTATTTT.